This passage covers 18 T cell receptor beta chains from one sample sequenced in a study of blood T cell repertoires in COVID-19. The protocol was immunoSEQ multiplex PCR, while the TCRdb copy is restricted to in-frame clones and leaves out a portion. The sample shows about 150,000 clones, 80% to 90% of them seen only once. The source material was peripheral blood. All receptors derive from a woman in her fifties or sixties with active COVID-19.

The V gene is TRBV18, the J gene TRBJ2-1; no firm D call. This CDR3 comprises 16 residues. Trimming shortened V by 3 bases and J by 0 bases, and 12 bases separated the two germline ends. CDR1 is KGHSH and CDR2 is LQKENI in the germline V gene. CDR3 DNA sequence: TGTGCCAGCTCACCTAAATTCGGTAGCTCCTACAATGAGCAGTTCTTC. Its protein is CASSPKFGSSYNEQFF.

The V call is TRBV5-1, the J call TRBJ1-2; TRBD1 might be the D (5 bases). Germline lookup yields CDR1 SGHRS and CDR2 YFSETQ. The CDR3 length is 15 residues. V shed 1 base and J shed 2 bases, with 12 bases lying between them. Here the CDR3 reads CASSLSQGPNYGYTF. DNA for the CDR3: TGCGCCAGCAGCTTGAGCCAGGGCCCCAACTATGGCTACACCTTC.

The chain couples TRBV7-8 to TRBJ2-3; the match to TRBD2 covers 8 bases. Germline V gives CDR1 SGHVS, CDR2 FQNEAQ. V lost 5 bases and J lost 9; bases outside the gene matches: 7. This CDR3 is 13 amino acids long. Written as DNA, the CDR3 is TGTGCCAGCAGCCCGGGACTAGGAGGGACGCAGTATTTT. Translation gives CASSPGLGGTQYF. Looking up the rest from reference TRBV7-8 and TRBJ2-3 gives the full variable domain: GAGVSQSPRYKVAKRGQDVALRCDPISGHVSLFWYQQALGQGPEFLTYFQNEAQLDKSGLPSDRFFAERPEGSVSTLKIQRTQQEDSAVYLCASSPGLGGTQYFGPGTRLTVL.

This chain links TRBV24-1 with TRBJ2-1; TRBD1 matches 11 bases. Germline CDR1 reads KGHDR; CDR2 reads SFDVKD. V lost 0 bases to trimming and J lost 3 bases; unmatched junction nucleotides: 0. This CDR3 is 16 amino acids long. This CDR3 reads CATSDLGTGGYNEQFF. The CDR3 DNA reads TGTGCCACCAGTGATTTGGGGACAGGGGGCTACAATGAGCAGTTCTTC.

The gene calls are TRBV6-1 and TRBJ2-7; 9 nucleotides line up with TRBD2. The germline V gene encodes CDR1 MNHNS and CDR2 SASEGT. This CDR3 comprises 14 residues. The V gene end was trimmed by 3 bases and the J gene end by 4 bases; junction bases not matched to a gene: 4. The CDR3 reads CASSDLAGPYEQYF. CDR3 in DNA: TGTGCCAGCAGTGATCTAGCGGGACCGTACGAGCAGTACTTC.

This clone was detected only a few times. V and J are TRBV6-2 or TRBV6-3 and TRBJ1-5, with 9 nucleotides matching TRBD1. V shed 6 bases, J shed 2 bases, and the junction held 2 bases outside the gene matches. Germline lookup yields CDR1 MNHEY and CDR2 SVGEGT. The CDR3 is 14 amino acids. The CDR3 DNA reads TGTGCCAGCAGCCGGACAGGGGGCAATCAGCCCCAGCATTTT. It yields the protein CASSRTGGNQPQHF.

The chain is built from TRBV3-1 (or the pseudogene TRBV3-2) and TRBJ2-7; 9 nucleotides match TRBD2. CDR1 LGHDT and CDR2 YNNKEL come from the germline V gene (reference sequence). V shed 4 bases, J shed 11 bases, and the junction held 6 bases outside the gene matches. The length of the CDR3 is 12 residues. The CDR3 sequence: CASSRASGNKYF. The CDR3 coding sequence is TGTGCCAGCAGCCGAGCTAGCGGGAATAAGTACTTC.

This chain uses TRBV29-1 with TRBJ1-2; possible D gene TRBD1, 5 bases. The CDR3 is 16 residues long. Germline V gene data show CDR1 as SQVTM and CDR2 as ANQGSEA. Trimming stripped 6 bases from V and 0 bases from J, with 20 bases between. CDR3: CSVKALGTGTNYGYTF. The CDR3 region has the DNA TGCAGCGTAAAGGCCCTTGGAACAGGAACTAACTATGGCTACACCTTC.

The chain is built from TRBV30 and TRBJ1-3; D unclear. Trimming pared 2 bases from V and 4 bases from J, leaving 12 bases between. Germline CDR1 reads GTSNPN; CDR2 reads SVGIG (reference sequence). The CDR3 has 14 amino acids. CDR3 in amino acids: CAWSIERSGNTIYF. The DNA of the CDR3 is TGTGCCTGGAGTATAGAGCGGTCCGGAAACACCATATATTTT. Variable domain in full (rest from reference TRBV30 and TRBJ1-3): SQTIHQWPATLVQPVGSPLSLECTVEGTSNPNLYWYRQAAGRGLQLLFYSVGIGQISSEVPQNLSASRPQDRQFILSSKKLLLSDSGFYLCAWSIERSGNTIYFGEGSWLTVV.

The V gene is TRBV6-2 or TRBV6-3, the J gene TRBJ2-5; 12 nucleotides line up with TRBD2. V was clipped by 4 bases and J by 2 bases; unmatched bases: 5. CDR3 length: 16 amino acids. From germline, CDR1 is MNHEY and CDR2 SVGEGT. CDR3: CASSSRTSGNQETQYF. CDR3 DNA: TGTGCCAGCAGTTCACGGACTAGCGGGAATCAAGAGACCCAGTACTTC.

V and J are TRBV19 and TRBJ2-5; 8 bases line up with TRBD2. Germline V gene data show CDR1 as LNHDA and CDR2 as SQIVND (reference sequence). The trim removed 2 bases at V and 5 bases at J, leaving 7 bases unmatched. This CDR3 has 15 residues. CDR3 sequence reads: CASSINPRGGETQYF. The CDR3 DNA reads TGTGCCAGTAGTATAAACCCCCGGGGGGGGGAGACCCAGTACTTC.

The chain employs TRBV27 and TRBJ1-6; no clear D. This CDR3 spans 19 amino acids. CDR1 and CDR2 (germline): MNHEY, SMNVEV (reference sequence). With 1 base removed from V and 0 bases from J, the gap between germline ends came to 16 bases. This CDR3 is CASSLFSARPGSYNSPLHF. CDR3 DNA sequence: TGTGCCAGCAGTTTATTCTCGGCCCGTCCGGGCTCCTATAATTCACCCCTCCACTTT.

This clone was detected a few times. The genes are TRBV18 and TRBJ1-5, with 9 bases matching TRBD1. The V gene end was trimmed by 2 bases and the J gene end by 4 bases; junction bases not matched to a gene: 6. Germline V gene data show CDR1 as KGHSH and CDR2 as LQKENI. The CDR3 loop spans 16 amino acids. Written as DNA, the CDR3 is TGTGCCAGCTCACCAGAAAAGGACAGGGGAAATCAGCCCCAGCATTTT. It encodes CASSPEKDRGNQPQHF.

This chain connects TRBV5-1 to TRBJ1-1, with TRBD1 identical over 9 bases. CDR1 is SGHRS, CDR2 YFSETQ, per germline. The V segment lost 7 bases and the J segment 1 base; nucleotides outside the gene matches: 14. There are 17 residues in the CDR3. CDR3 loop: CASGLTGTGWGNTEAFF. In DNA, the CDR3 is TGCGCCAGCGGATTAACCGGGACAGGGTGGGGGAACACTGAAGCTTTCTTT.

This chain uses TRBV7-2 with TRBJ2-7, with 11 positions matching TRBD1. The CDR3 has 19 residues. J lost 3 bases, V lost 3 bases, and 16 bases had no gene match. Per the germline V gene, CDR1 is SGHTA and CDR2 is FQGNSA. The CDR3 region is CASSFVGTVRDRGFYEQYF. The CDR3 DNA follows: TGTGCCAGCAGCTTTGTTGGTACCGTCCGGGACAGGGGGTTCTACGAGCAGTACTTC.

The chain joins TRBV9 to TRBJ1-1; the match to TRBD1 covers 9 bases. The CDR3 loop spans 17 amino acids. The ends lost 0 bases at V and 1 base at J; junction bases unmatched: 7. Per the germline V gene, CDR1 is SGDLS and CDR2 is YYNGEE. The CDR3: CASSVGSRGQGNTEAFF. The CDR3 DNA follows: TGTGCCAGCAGCGTAGGGTCTCGGGGACAGGGGAACACTGAAGCTTTCTTT.

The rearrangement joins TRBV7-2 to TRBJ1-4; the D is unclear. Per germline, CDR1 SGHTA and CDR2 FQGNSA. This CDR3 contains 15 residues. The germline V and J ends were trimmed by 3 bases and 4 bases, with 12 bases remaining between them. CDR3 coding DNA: TGTGCCAGCAGCTTGTACGGAGCCTTTAATGAAAAACTGTTTTTT. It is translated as CASSLYGAFNEKLFF.

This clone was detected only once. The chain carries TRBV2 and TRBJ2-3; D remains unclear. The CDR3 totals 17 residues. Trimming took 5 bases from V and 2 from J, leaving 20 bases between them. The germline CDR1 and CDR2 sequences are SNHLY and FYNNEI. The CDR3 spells CASSTPSTRALTDTQYF. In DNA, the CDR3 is TGTGCCAGCAGTACCCCAAGTACGCGAGCCCTCACAGATACGCAGTATTTT.